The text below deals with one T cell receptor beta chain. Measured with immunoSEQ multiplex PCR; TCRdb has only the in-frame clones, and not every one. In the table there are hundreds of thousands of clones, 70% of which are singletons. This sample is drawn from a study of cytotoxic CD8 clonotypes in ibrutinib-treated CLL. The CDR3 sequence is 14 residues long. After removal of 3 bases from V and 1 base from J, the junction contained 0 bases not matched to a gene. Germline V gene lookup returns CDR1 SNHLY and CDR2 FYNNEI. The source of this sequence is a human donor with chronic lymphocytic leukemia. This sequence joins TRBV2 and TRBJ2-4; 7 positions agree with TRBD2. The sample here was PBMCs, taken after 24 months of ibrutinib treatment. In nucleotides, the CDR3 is TGTGCCAGCAGTGAGGGGGGGGCCAAAAACATTCAGTACTTC. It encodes CASSEGGAKNIQYF.